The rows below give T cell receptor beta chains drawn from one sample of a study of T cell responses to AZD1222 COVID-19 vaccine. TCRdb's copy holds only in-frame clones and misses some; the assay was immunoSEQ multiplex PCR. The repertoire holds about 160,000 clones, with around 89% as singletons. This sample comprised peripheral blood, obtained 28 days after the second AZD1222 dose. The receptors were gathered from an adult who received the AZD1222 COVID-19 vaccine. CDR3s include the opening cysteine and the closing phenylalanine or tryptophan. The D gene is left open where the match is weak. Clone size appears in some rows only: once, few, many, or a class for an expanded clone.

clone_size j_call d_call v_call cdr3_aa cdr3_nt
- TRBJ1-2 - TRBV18 CASLRDTYGYTF TGTGCCAGCCTTCGGGACACCTATGGCTACACCTTC
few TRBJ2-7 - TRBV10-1 CASPERVCPWGEQYF TGCGCCAGCCCCGAGAGGGTGTGCCCCTGGGGCGAGCAGTACTTC
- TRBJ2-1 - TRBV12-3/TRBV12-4 CASSWGTVNEQFF TGTGCCAGCAGTTGGGGGACTGTCAATGAGCAGTTCTTC
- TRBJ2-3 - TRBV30 CAWSTGNLPGDTQYF TGTGCCTGGAGTACAGGTAACCTTCCGGGAGATACGCAGTATTTT
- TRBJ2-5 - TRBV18 CASSPALLGHQETQYF TGTGCCAGCTCACCAGCGCTTCTCGGACACCAAGAGACCCAGTACTTC
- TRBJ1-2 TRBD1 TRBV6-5 CASSYGTGTNYGYTF TGTGCCAGCAGTTACGGGACAGGCACCAACTATGGCTACACCTTC
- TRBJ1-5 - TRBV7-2 CASSLMGGQPQHF TGTGCCAGCAGCTTAATGGGGGGTCAGCCCCAGCATTTT
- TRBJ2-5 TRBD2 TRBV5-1 CASSFAASGGQETQYF TGCGCCAGCAGCTTTGCAGCTAGCGGGGGGCAAGAGACCCAGTACTTC
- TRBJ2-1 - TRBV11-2 CASSPPGPNYNEQFF TGTGCCAGCAGCCCCCCTGGACCTAACTACAATGAGCAGTTCTTC
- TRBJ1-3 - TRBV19 CASLPQSGSGNTIYF TGTGCCAGCCTTCCCCAGAGTGGCTCTGGAAACACCATATATTTT
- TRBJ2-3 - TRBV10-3 CAISLLSYTDTQYF TGTGCCATCAGTCTGCTCTCTTACACAGATACGCAGTATTTT
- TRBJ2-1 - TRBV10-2 CASSNLGNEQFF TGCGCCAGCAGTAACTTAGGCAATGAGCAGTTCTTC
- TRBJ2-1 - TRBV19 CASSQTATVNEQFF TGTGCCAGTAGTCAGACAGCCACAGTCAATGAGCAGTTCTTC
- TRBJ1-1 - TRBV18 CASSPAMNTEAFF TGTGCCAGCTCACCGGCAATGAACACTGAAGCTTTCTTT
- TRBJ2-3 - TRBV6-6 CASSYVLATDTQYF TGTGCCAGCAGTTACGTACTAGCAACAGATACGCAGTATTTT
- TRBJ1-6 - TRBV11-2 CASSLDVPGQTGLGSPLHF TGTGCCAGCAGCTTAGACGTCCCCGGGCAAACAGGGCTAGGTTCACCCCTCCACTTT
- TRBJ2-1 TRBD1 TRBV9 CASSAGTVPNEQFF TGTGCCAGCAGCGCCGGGACAGTACCCAATGAGCAGTTCTTC